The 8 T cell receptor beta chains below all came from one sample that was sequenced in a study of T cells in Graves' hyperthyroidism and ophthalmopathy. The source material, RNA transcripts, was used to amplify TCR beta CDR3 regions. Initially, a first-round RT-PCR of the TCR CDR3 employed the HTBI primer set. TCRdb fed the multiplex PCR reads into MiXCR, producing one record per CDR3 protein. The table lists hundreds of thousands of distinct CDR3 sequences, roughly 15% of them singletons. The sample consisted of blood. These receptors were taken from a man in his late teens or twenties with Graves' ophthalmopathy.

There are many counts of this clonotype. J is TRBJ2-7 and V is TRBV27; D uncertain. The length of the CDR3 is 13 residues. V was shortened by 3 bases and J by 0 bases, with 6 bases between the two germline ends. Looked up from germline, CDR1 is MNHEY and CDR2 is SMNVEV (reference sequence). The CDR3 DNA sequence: TGTGCCAGCAGTTTGACGGACTCCTACGAGCAGTACTTC. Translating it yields CASSLTDSYEQYF.

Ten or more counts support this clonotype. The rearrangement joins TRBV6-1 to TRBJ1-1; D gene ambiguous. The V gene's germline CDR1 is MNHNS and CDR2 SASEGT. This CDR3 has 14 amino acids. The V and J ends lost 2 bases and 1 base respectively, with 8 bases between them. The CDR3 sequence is CASSERGENTEAFF. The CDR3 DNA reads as TGTGCCAGCAGTGAACGTGGGGAGAACACTGAAGCTTTCTTT.

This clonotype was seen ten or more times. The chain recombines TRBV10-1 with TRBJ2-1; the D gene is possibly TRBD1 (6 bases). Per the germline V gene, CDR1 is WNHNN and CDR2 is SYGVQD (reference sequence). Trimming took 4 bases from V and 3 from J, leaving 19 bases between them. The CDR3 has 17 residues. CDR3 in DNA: TGCGCCAGCAGTGGAATTAACAGGGATGGACACTACAATGAGCAGTTCTTC. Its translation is CASSGINRDGHYNEQFF.

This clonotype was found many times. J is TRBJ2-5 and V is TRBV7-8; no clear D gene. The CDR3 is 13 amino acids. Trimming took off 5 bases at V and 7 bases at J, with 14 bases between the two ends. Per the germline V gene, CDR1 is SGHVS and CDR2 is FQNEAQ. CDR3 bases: TGTGCCAGCAGCCTCGGGTCGTCCGGGACCCAGTACTTC. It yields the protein CASSLGSSGTQYF.

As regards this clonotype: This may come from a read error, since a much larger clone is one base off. The CDR3 DNA sequence: TGTGCCACTAGGGTCGGGGGGGAGGCCCAACGAGTCGCGGCTTTCTTT. This gives the protein CATRVGGEAQRVAAFF. V gene TRBV6-1 combines with J gene TRBJ1-1, with D maybe TRBD1 (5 bases). Germline CDR1 reads MNHNS; CDR2 reads SASEGT. CDR3 size: 16 residues. Between the trimmed V and J ends, which lost 10 bases and 11 bases, there was a span of 32 bases.

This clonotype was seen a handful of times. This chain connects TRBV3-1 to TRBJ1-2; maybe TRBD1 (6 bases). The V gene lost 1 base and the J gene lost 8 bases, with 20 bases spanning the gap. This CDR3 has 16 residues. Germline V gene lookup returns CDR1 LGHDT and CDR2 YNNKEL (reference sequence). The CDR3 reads CASSQGGQPVPWGYTF. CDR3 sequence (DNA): TGTGCCAGCAGCCAAGGCGGACAGCCCGTCCCGTGGGGCTACACCTTC.

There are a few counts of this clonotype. In DNA form, the CDR3 reads TGTGCCAGTGCTGACAGGGCCTATCAGCCCCAGCATTTT. It yields the protein CASADRAYQPQHF. The chain combines TRBV19 with TRBJ1-5; 7 positions agree with TRBD1. The CDR3 is 13 residues long. Trimming at V came to 8 bases and at J to 5 bases, leaving 6 bases not matched to a gene. Germline V gene lookup returns CDR1 LNHDA and CDR2 SQIVND (reference sequence).

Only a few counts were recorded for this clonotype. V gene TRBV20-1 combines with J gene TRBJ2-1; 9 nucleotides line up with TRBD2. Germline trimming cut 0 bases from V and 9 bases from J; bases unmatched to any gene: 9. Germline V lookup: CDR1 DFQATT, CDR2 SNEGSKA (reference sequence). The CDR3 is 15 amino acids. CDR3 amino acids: CSARDSGRGGFEQFF. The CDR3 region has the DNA TGCAGTGCTAGAGATAGTGGGCGGGGGGGTTTTGAGCAGTTCTTC.